What follows describes a single T cell receptor (beta chain). Its antigen is currently unknown. Trimming removed 5 bases from V and 5 bases from J, with 3 bases in between. The CDR3 totals 11 residues. CDR1 MNHEY and CDR2 SVGAGI come from the germline V gene. TCRdb's copy holds only in-frame clones and misses some; the assay was immunoSEQ multiplex PCR. The repertoire consists of some 62,000 clones, with roughly nine tenths occurring once and the leading ten covering 1.7%. This sample was taken from a study of graft-versus-host responses after intestinal transplantation. The sequencing used unstimulated CD8+ T cells sorted from spleen or lymph node cells, collected before transplant. This sequence originates from a human donor who was the organ donor for an intestinal transplant. The chain is built from TRBV6-5 and TRBJ2-2; D uncertain. The CDR3 region has the DNA TGTGCCAGCAGTCTGACCGGGGAGCTGTTTTTT. This codes for CASSLTGELFF.